Each of the 20 T cell receptor beta chains below was sequenced from the same sample in a study of T cell responses to AZD1222 COVID-19 vaccine. Profiling relied on immunoSEQ multiplex PCR, and the TCRdb table lists in-frame clones only, not all of them. Of about 140,000 clones listed, around 90% are singletons. Sequences were derived from peripheral blood, sampled on day 0 of AZD1222 vaccination. The origin of the receptors is an adult in good health.

The rearrangement uses TRBV29-1 and TRBJ2-7, with 7 positions matching TRBD1. From germline, CDR1 is SQVTM and CDR2 ANQGSEA. The CDR3 runs to 11 residues. The trim removed 6 bases at V and 5 bases at J, leaving 4 bases unmatched. CDR3 nucleotides: TGCAGCGTCAACAGGGGCCACGAGCAGTACTTC. As protein: CSVNRGHEQYF.

CDR3 in amino acids: CASRVGGMNTEAFF. The DNA for the CDR3 is TGTGCCAGCAGGGTGGGGGGAATGAACACTGAAGCTTTCTTT. The genes are TRBV2 and TRBJ1-1, with a weak D call TRBD1 (5 bases). V dropped 6 bases and J dropped 0 bases, with 11 bases sitting between them. CDR1 and CDR2 (germline): SNHLY, FYNNEI. There are 14 residues in the CDR3.

The chain couples TRBV13 to TRBJ1-2; D gene ambiguous. The CDR3 has 19 residues. Germline V gene data show CDR1 as PRHDT and CDR2 as FYEKMQ (reference sequence). The germline V and J ends were trimmed by 0 bases and 1 base, with 21 bases remaining between them. In DNA, the CDR3 is TGTGCCAGCAGCTTAGGCACACACCGCCGGGATCTAATTAACTATGGCTACACCTTC. Residues: CASSLGTHRRDLINYGYTF.

The J gene is TRBJ2-7, the V gene TRBV18, with 8 positions matching TRBD2. The CDR3 covers 14 residues. Germline CDR1 is KGHSH and CDR2 is LQKENI. Trimming removed 4 bases from V and 4 bases from J; junction bases left unmatched: 6. Here the CDR3 DNA reads TGTGCCAGCTCACAAGGGACTAGTTTGTACGAGCAGTACTTC. It is translated as CASSQGTSLYEQYF.

The CDR3: CASSRGTRYHEQFF. The DNA of the CDR3 is TGTGCCAGCAGCCGCGGGACTAGATACCATGAGCAGTTCTTC. This chain uses TRBV28 with TRBJ2-1; 8 bases line up with TRBD2. Germline lookup yields CDR1 MDHEN and CDR2 SYDVKM. The CDR3 is 14 amino acids. The ends lost 6 bases at V and 8 bases at J; junction bases unmatched: 9.

The gene calls are TRBV12-3 or TRBV12-4 and TRBJ1-2; 9 bases map to TRBD1. V gave up 3 bases and J gave up 7 bases; unmatched junction bases: 0. The CDR3 is 12 amino acids. The CDR3 region has the DNA TGTGCCAGCAGTTTGGACAGGGGTGGCTACACCTTC. This translates into CASSLDRGGYTF.

V usage is TRBV10-2 and J usage is TRBJ2-7, with no clear D. V was clipped by 3 bases and J by 4 bases, with 7 bases between them. This CDR3 is built from 12 residues. In germline, CDR1 is WSHSY, CDR2 SAAADI. The CDR3 is CASSEHAYEQYF. In DNA, the CDR3 is TGCGCCAGCAGTGAACATGCTTACGAGCAGTACTTC.

The J gene is TRBJ2-7, the V gene TRBV28; D perhaps matches TRBD2 (7 bases). The CDR3 has 14 amino acids. Germline CDR1 MDHEN, CDR2 SYDVKM. Deletions cut 8 bases from V and 0 bases from J, with 14 bases between. The CDR3 spells CASDRGAFSYEQYF. CDR3 sequence (DNA): TGTGCCAGCGACCGGGGGGCGTTCTCCTACGAGCAGTACTTC.

V usage is TRBV11-2 and J usage is TRBJ2-2; TRBD2 matches at 8 bases. Per the germline V gene, CDR1 is SGHAT and CDR2 is FQNNGV. The J segment lost 7 bases and the V segment lost 1 base, leaving 8 bases of the junction unmatched. The CDR3 is 16 amino acids. DNA for the CDR3: TGTGCCAGCAGCTTAGTAGCGGGATCTTCTCGCGGGGAGCTGTTTTTT. Encoded protein: CASSLVAGSSRGELFF.

This rearrangement joins TRBV20-1 to TRBJ1-4; D perhaps matches TRBD1 (5 bases). Germline lookup yields CDR1 DFQATT and CDR2 SNEGSKA (reference sequence). Trimming removed 5 bases from V and 8 bases from J, with 9 bases in between. CDR3 length equals 11 residues. This CDR3 reads CSAAREEKLFF. CDR3 nucleotides: TGCAGTGCTGCCAGGGAAGAAAAACTGTTTTTT.

Comment on this clone: The sample contains more than one DNA sequence encoding this CDR3. The chain recombines TRBV21-1 with TRBJ2-2; the table assigns TRBD1, which was not confirmed against the DNA. TRBV21-1 is marked as a pseudogene. The CDR3 has 14 residues. The CDR3 sequence: CASSNHRNTGELFF. The CDR3, as DNA: TGTGCCAGCAGCAACCACAGGAACACCGGGGAGCTGTTTTTT.

The V and J genes are TRBV6-4 and TRBJ1-2, with no clear D. The germline gives CDR1 MRHNA, CDR2 SNTAGT. V gave up 8 bases and J gave up 6 bases, with 13 bases separating them. This CDR3 spans 12 amino acids. The CDR3 sequence is CASWRLEDGYTF. The CDR3 coding sequence is TGTGCCAGCTGGCGACTCGAGGATGGCTACACCTTC.

This chain connects TRBV4-2 to TRBJ2-7; TRBD2 aligns across 7 bases. Per the germline V gene, CDR1 is LGHNA and CDR2 is YNFKEQ. CDR3 length equals 14 residues. V lost 1 base to trimming and J lost 5 bases; unmatched junction nucleotides: 5. In nucleotides, the CDR3 is TGTGCCAGCAGCCAAGGCGGGGGTACCCACGAGCAGTACTTC. This gives the protein CASSQGGGTHEQYF.

The chain recombines TRBV7-8 with TRBJ1-1, with D possibly matching TRBD1 (5 bases). Germline assignment: CDR1 SGHVS and CDR2 FQNEAQ. Deletions cut 1 base from V and 2 bases from J, with 11 bases between. The CDR3 runs to 15 residues. The CDR3 bases are TGTGCCAGCAGCTTAGGTTTGGGGGGAAACACTGAAGCTTTCTTT. Protein product: CASSLGLGGNTEAFF.

About this clone: The germline gene is not matched at one end of the junction; a read error may be the cause. The V and J genes are TRBV30 and TRBJ1-1; TRBD1 is a possible D gene (6 bases). This CDR3 comprises 14 residues. CDR1 is GTSNPN and CDR2 is SVGIG in the germline V gene (reference sequence). For the CDR3, the DNA is TGTGCCTGGAGTGTACCCCCAGCCGGGGTACAGGGACACTTT. Amino acids: CAWSVPPAGVQGHF.

There are a few counts of this clone. The chain combines TRBV5-8 with TRBJ2-6; D gene unclear. Germline V CDR1 and CDR2: SGHTS, YDEGEE. This CDR3 has 15 residues. Trimming pared 5 bases from V and 2 bases from J, leaving 11 bases between. The CDR3 region has the DNA TGTGCCAGCAGAGCATGGAGTACTGGGGCCAACGTCCTGACTTTC. Translating gives CASRAWSTGANVLTF.

The chain combines TRBV10-3 with TRBJ1-1, with a possible D match to TRBD1 (5 bases). The V and J ends lost 6 bases and 6 bases respectively, with 8 bases between them. Germline V gene sequence: CDR1 ENHRY, CDR2 SYGVKD. This CDR3 is built from 11 residues. The CDR3 DNA sequence: TGTGCCATCAGCCCGGGGGCTGAAGCTTTCTTT. Translation gives CAISPGAEAFF.

The genes are TRBV4-2 and TRBJ2-6; D is possibly TRBD2 (5 bases). The CDR3 runs to 18 residues. CDR1 is LGHNA, CDR2 YNFKEQ, per germline. Trimming cost V 0 bases and J 0 bases, with 12 bases left between them. CDR3 sequence reads: CASSQDREGPSGANVLTF. The CDR3 DNA reads as TGTGCCAGCAGCCAAGATCGAGAGGGCCCCTCTGGGGCCAACGTCCTGACTTTC.

The V call is TRBV18, the J call TRBJ2-7, with D possibly TRBD1 on 6 matching bases. The germline CDR1 and CDR2 sequences are KGHSH and LQKENI. The CDR3 is 13 amino acids. Trimming removed 6 bases at V and 4 bases at J, with 13 bases between. The CDR3 reads CASSLGQTYEQYF. The CDR3 region has the DNA TGTGCCAGCTCTCTCGGACAGACTTACGAGCAGTACTTC.

V gene TRBV6-2 or TRBV6-3 combines with J gene TRBJ2-7; TRBD1 might be the D (6 bases). From germline, CDR1 is MNHEY and CDR2 SVGEGT. With 5 bases removed from V and 3 bases from J, the gap between germline ends came to 17 bases. The CDR3 contains 15 residues. The CDR3, as DNA: TGTGCCAGCAGTCCCGGGACATCCCTAGGCTACGAGCAGTACTTC. Its translation is CASSPGTSLGYEQYF.